Listed here is a single T cell receptor beta chain. CDR3 length equals 15 residues. From germline, CDR1 is GTSNPN and CDR2 SVGIG (reference sequence). V lost 1 base, J lost 6 bases, and 3 bases stayed unmatched. Noted time point: baseline, week 1 (first vaccination visit). Treatment denoted: pre-vaccination baseline after standard-of-care therapy. The data were obtained in a study of a mutant IDH1 vaccine in newly diagnosed glioma. TCRdb's table, derived via immunoSEQ multiplex PCR, lists solely in-frame clones and lacks some. This sample has some 51,000 clones, with roughly 80% found just once. This chain uses TRBV30 with TRBJ2-3; 14 bases match TRBD2. This TCR came from a middle-aged woman with glioma. This specimen was PBMCs, taken from a glioma patient treated with radiotherapy, temozolomide or both. DNA for the CDR3: TGTGCCTGGAGTGGACTAGCGGGGGGGCGGGATACGCAGTATTTT. Its protein is CAWSGLAGGRDTQYF.